This T cell receptor (beta chain) was retrieved from a study of OX40 agonist ivuxolimab in advanced cancers. Regarding the complete study: Ivuxolimab, which targeted the costimulatory receptor OX40 (CD134), was an agonistic, fully human IgG2 monoclonal antibody. Intravenous ivuxolimab was administered to patients every 2 weeks at six dose levels: 0.01, 0.1, 0.3, 1.5, 3 and 10 mg/kg. Of the approximately 50 dose-escalation patients, hepatocellular carcinoma was present in about 20, melanoma in approximately 15, renal cell carcinoma in 9 and head and neck cancer in 9. In the dose-escalation cohort, around four fifths of patients were male, and the mean age was approximately 55 years, with a range of roughly 20 to 79. Prior anti-PD-1, anti-PD-L1 or anti-CTLA-4 therapy was permitted, and checkpoint inhibitors had been received by about 37% of dose-escalation patients. Three dose-escalation patients achieved partial responses, one with hepatocellular carcinoma and two with cutaneous melanoma. Peripheral TCRbeta sequencing aimed to test whether ivuxolimab altered TCR sequence diversity and caused clonal T-cell expansion. The monotherapy dose-escalation portion (N ≈ 57 patients) of the phase I ivuxolimab trial is reported in the paper.

Patients with a history of autoimmune disease or receiving systemic immunosuppression were excluded from the trial. Peripheral blood for TCR sequencing was collected from all dose cohorts at baseline, on cycle 4 day 1, and on cycle 7 day 1. The samples were taken from a phase I, first-in-human, multicenter, open-label dose-escalation trial of ivuxolimab. Adults with locally advanced or metastatic melanoma, renal cell carcinoma, hepatocellular carcinoma or head and neck squamous cell carcinoma were enrolled in the trial. Before TCR sequencing, CD4+ T cells and CD8+ T cells from peripheral blood were sorted into separate populations. Reading the germline V gene gives CDR1 KGHSH and CDR2 LQKENI. V and J are trimmed by 5 bases and 5 bases, and the gene matches miss 8 bases of the junction. Inclusive of the bounding cysteine and phenylalanine, the CDR3 is 14 residues long. Solely the CDR3 DNA is kept, with 42 bases framed from the first base.

Beyond this particular receptor, the publication reports: Low levels of normalized T-cell clonal expansion were also shown by some nonresponding patients. After ivuxolimab, more expanded clones were found on average in CD8+ T cells than in CD4+ T cells. The antigen specificity of the peripheral T cells that underwent clonal expansion was not determined. At doses of 0.1 to 3.0 mg/kg, clonal expansion of both CD4+ and CD8+ T cells in blood was seen between baseline and week 6. In the 0.1-3.0 mg/kg groups, partial responders had among the lowest normalized peripheral clonal expansion, particularly in CD8+ T cells.

Regarding this clone: What antigen it recognizes has not been identified. Within one base of it there is no much larger clone, and no base qualities were kept.

Genomic DNA was isolated from the sorted cells so that the TCRbeta CDR3 region could be sequenced. TCRbeta CDR3 regions were sequenced using the immunoSEQ Assay. As stored in TCRdb, this immuneACCESS dataset retains in-frame rearrangements with V and J assigned. A fraction of the clones does not appear; measured against another copy, unresolved V genes explain less than half of the discrepancy, and the remainder lacks a known reason. The sample table records 35,000 to 55,000 clones; around 85% of these occur just once. Of the sample, 11% to 15% is held by the ten largest clones. The source is an adult with an advanced solid tumor such as melanoma, head and neck, liver or kidney cancer. Sequencing was performed on CD4+ or CD8+ T cells sorted from blood, taken in a trial of the OX40 agonist ivuxolimab. The chain employs TRBV18 and TRBJ2-7; 8 central nucleotides agree with TRBD1. The DNA sequence is TGTGCCAGCTCAGGGACAGGAATGTTCGACGAGCAGTACTTC. It translates as CASSGTGMFDEQYF.